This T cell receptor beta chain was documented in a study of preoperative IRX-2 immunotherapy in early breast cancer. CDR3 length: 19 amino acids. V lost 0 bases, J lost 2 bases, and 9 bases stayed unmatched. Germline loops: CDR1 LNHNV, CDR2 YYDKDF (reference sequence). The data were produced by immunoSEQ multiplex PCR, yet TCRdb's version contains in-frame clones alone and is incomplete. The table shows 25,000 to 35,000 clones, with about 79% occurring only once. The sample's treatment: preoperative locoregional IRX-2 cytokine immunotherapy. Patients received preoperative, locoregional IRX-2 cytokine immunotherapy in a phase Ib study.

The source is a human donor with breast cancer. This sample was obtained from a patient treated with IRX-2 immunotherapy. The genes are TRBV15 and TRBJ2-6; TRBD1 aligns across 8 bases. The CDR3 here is CATSRDFGRGPPGANVLTF. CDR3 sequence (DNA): TGTGCCACCAGCAGAGACTTCGGCAGGGGGCCCCCTGGGGCCAACGTCCTGACTTTC.